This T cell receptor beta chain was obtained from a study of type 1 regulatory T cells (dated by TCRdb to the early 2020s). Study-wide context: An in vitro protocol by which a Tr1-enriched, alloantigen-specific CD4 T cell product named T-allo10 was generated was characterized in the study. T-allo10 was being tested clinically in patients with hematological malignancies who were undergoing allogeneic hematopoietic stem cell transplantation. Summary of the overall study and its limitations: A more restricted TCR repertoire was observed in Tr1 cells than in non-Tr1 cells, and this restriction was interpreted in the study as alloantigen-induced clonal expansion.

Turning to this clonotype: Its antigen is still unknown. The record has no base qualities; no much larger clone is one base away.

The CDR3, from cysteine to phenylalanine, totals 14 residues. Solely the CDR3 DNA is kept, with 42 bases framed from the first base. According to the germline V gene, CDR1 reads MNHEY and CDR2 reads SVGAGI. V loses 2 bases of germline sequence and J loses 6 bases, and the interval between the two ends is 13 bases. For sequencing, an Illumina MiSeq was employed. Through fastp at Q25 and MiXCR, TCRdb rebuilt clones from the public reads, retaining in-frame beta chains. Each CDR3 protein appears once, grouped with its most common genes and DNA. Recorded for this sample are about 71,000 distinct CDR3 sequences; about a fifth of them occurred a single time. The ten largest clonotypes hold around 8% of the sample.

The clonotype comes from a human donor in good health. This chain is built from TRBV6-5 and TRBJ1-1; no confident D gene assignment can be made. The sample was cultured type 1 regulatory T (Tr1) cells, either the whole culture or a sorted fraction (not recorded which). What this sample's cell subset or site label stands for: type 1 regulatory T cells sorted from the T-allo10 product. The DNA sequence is TGTGCCAGCAGTTACGGAACAGTCTTCTCTGAAGCTTTCTTT. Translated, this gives CASSYGTVFSEAFF.